This T cell receptor beta chain was documented in a study of T cells in Graves' hyperthyroidism and ophthalmopathy. The CDR3 loop spans 14 amino acids. Germline lookup yields CDR1 MGHRA and CDR2 YSYEKL. V lost 4 bases and J 7 bases, leaving 17 bases between the germline ends. This clonotype has ten or more counts. Amplified regions were TCR beta CDR3 sequences from RNA transcripts. HTBI primers drove first-round RT-PCR of the TCR CDR3. TCRdb reanalysed the multiplex PCR reads using MiXCR and keeps one entry per CDR3 protein. The table records about 570,000 distinct CDR3 sequences, under 60% of them present only once.

The source of this sequence is an adult woman with Graves' disease, either hyperthyroidism or ophthalmopathy (not recorded which). The chain joins TRBV4-1 to TRBJ2-7; D is uncertain. The sample comprised peripheral blood or thyroid tissue (not recorded which). This chain's CDR3 is CASSPKGAFGEQYF. CDR3 DNA: TGCGCCAGCAGCCCGAAAGGCGCCTTTGGGGAGCAGTACTTC.